This passage covers 18 T cell receptor beta chains from one sample sequenced in a study of blood T cells in healthy people across ages. The second PCR ran roughly 6 to 11 cycles with a sample-barcoded 5' primer and J-beta primers. TCRdb re-called the 5' RACE reads with MiXCR, one entry per CDR3 protein. The table lists 780,000 or so distinct CDR3 sequences, 20% to 25% of them singletons. The data also belong to a second study, concerning T cells of mothers and their children.

Source material: blood. These receptors came from a boy between 10 and 17 years old in good health.

The V and J genes are TRBV20-1 and TRBJ2-5; maybe TRBD1 (6 bases). The CDR3 has 13 amino acids. Trimming removed 0 bases at V and 4 bases at J, with 9 bases between. From germline, CDR1 is DFQATT and CDR2 SNEGSKA (reference sequence). As DNA, the CDR3 is TGCAGTGCTAGAGAAAGGGGGAGAGAGACCCAGTACTTC. Protein sequence: CSARERGRETQYF.

This clonotype was observed a handful of times. Here the CDR3 DNA reads TGTGCCACCAGTTCCCCAGGTGGGATAGGGAAGCAGTACTTC. Protein product: CATSSPGGIGKQYF. This rearrangement joins TRBV24-1 to TRBJ2-7, with unresolved D. Germline loops: CDR1 KGHDR, CDR2 SFDVKD. CDR3 length: 14 amino acids. Trimming cost V 6 bases and J 8 bases, with 19 bases left between them.

The chain has TRBV2 and TRBJ2-3; 7 nucleotides line up with TRBD2. The germline V gene encodes CDR1 SNHLY and CDR2 FYNNEI. Trimming at V came to 1 base and at J to 3 bases, leaving 7 bases not matched to a gene. The CDR3 covers 16 residues. This CDR3 reads CASSEGSGASTDTQYF. The CDR3 DNA follows: TGTGCCAGCAGTGAAGGCAGCGGGGCTAGTACAGATACGCAGTATTTT. The full variable domain, in which reference TRBV2 and TRBJ2-3 provide the parts outside the CDR3, is EPEVTQTPSHQVTQMGQEVILRCVPISNHLYFYWYRQILGQKVEFLVSFYNNEISEKSEIFDDQFSVERPDGSNFTLKIRSTKLEDSAMYFCASSEGSGASTDTQYFGPGTRLTVL.

V and J are TRBV7-2 and TRBJ2-7; 11 nucleotides agree with TRBD1. Germline CDR1 and CDR2: SGHTA and FQGNSA. The V segment lost 1 base and the J segment 3 bases; nucleotides outside the gene matches: 2. This CDR3 region has 15 residues. In DNA form, the CDR3 reads TGTGCCAGCAGCTTAGAGGGACAGGGGGACTACGAGCAGTACTTC. Encoded protein: CASSLEGQGDYEQYF.

This chain connects TRBV20-1 to TRBJ2-7, with a weak D call TRBD1 (6 bases). CDR1 DFQATT and CDR2 SNEGSKA come from the germline V gene (reference sequence). V lost 3 bases and J 0 bases, leaving 15 bases between the germline ends. This CDR3 is built from 15 residues. The CDR3 DNA reads TGCAGTGCTAGGCTACAGGGAAGGGGCTCCTACGAGCAGTACTTC. Protein: CSARLQGRGSYEQYF.

About this clonotype itself: A junction boundary mismatches the germline segment, possibly from a read error. V is TRBV7-2 and J is TRBJ1-4; D uncertain. The length of the CDR3 is 14 residues. CDR1 and CDR2 (germline): SGHTA, FQGNSA. This CDR3 is CASSTRNYNEKLFF. CDR3 coding DNA: TGTGCTAGCAGCACCAGGAATTATAATGAAAAACTGTTTTTT.

This chain connects TRBV25-1 to TRBJ2-3, with a tentative D call TRBD1 (5 bases). CDR3 length: 14 residues. CDR1 is MGHDK and CDR2 is SYGVNS in the germline V gene. The germline V and J ends were trimmed by 7 bases and 4 bases, with 15 bases remaining between them. For the CDR3, the DNA is TGTGCCAGCACCAATAGCCAGGGCGCAGATACGCAGTATTTT. It codes for CASTNSQGADTQYF.

A few counts support this clonotype. The chain carries TRBV5-1 and TRBJ2-7; 8 bases line up with TRBD2. CDR1 is SGHRS and CDR2 is YFSETQ in the germline V gene. The CDR3 extends over 15 amino acids. The V gene end was trimmed by 0 bases and the J gene end by 5 bases; junction bases not matched to a gene: 7. CDR3 residues: CASSLGTIAGHEQYF. CDR3 coding DNA: TGCGCCAGCAGCTTGGGGACGATAGCGGGACACGAGCAGTACTTC.

The gene calls are TRBV11-2 and TRBJ2-1; TRBD2 matches at 10 bases. CDR3 size: 14 residues. Germline assignment: CDR1 SGHAT and CDR2 FQNNGV. After removal of 1 base from V and 10 bases from J, the junction contained 4 bases not matched to a gene. CDR3 protein: CASSLVLAGKEQFF. The CDR3 DNA is TGTGCCAGCAGCTTAGTACTAGCGGGGAAGGAGCAGTTCTTC.

This clonotype has more than one count but fewer than ten. Its ends do not fully match the called genes, so a read error is possible. The rearrangement joins TRBV7-2 to TRBJ2-5, with a tentative D call TRBD1 (7 bases). Germline loops: CDR1 SGHTA, CDR2 FQGNSA. The CDR3 spans 14 residues. CDR3 DNA sequence: TGTGCCAGCAGCTCAGGGGGAGGAAAAGAGACCCAGTGCTTC. This sequence encodes CASSSGGGKETQCF.

This clonotype has a handful of counts. This chain connects TRBV7-2 to TRBJ2-5; 12 nucleotides line up with TRBD1. Germline lookup yields CDR1 SGHTA and CDR2 FQGNSA. V lost 5 bases and J lost 5; bases outside the gene matches: 9. The CDR3 runs 16 residues. The CDR3, as DNA: TGTGCCAGCAGCCCCTCGGGACAGGGGGCTCGGGAGACCCAGTACTTC. It codes for CASSPSGQGARETQYF.

The J gene is TRBJ2-5, the V gene TRBV7-9; TRBD2 matches at 8 bases. The germline CDR1 and CDR2 sequences are SEHNR and FQNEAQ (reference sequence). The CDR3 runs to 17 residues. Germline trimming cut 8 bases from V and 3 bases from J; bases unmatched to any gene: 17. CDR3 sequence (DNA): TGTGCCAGCCATGCAACAGTCGGGACTAGATCTGAAGAGACCCAGTACTTC. Encoded protein: CASHATVGTRSEETQYF.

V and J are TRBV14 and TRBJ2-7; 8 bases fit TRBD2. The length of the CDR3 is 15 residues. CDR1 SGHDN and CDR2 FVKESK come from the germline V gene. J lost 2 bases, V lost 1 base, and 4 bases had no gene match. The CDR3: CASSQGLAPTYEQYF. CDR3 nucleotide sequence: TGTGCCAGCAGCCAAGGACTAGCGCCCACCTACGAGCAGTACTTC. Combining the CDR3 with reference TRBV14 and TRBJ2-7 gives the whole variable domain EAGVTQFPSHSVIEKGQTVTLRCDPISGHDNLYWYRRVMGKEIKFLLHFVKESKQDESGMPNNRFLAERTGGTYSTLKVQPAELEDSGVYFCASSQGLAPTYEQYFGPGTRLTVT.

This clonotype was seen a handful of times. V and J are TRBV27 and TRBJ2-4; D uncertain. CDR3 size: 16 residues. With 6 bases removed from V and 0 bases from J, the gap between germline ends came to 15 bases. Germline CDR1 is MNHEY and CDR2 is SMNVEV (reference sequence). CDR3 loop: CASRMTGPKAKNIQYF. CDR3 bases: TGTGCCAGCAGAATGACTGGCCCAAAAGCCAAAAACATTCAGTACTTC.

A few counts support this clonotype. This chain links TRBV27 with TRBJ2-7, with 8 nucleotides matching TRBD1. Germline V CDR1 and CDR2: MNHEY, SMNVEV (reference sequence). The CDR3 has 14 amino acids. Trimming took 7 bases from V and 2 from J; bases not matched to a gene: 7. The CDR3 DNA is TGTGCCAGCACCCCCAGGGGGCCCCCCTACGAGCAGTACTTC. Its translation: CASTPRGPPYEQYF.

This clonotype was seen a handful of times. The chain links TRBV25-1 to TRBJ2-7; D uncertain. Germline-derived CDR1 and CDR2 are MGHDK and SYGVNS. The CDR3 is 13 amino acids. V lost 3 bases, J lost 3 bases, and 9 bases lay in between. Here the CDR3 reads CASSDVFLYEQYF. CDR3 in DNA: TGTGCCAGCAGTGATGTATTCCTCTACGAGCAGTACTTC.

Regarding this clonotype: At one boundary the junction diverges from the germline segment, which might be a read error. This chain links TRBV7-8 with TRBJ2-7; TRBD1 or TRBD2 may be the D gene (6 bases each). Germline V gene sequence: CDR1 SGHVS, CDR2 FQNEAQ. The CDR3 runs to 18 residues. CDR3 coding DNA: TGTGCCAGCAGCTTAGAGGTCGGGGGTCAGGGGAGCTCCTACGGGCAGTACTTC. Protein sequence: CASSLEVGGQGSSYGQYF.

On this clonotype: Compared with germline, one end of the junction differs, possibly owing to a read error. The rearrangement uses TRBV4-3 and TRBJ2-2; 11 nucleotides agree with TRBD2. Germline CDR1 and CDR2: LGHNA and YSLEER. The CDR3 has 17 residues. CDR3 in DNA: TGCGCCAGCGGCCAAGAGAGTAGCGGGGGGGCCCTATCGGAGCTGTTTTTT. Residues: CASGQESSGGALSELFF.